Reported below is one TCR beta chain. Measured with immunoSEQ multiplex PCR; TCRdb has only the in-frame clones, and not every one. The data contain approximately 40,000 clones, 70% to 75% of them seen just once; the ten biggest clones take up over 15%. Germline lookup yields CDR1 SGHDT and CDR2 YYEEEE. This CDR3 has 14 amino acids. V shed 4 bases and J shed 12 bases, with 20 bases lying between them. The source of the sample is a study of control samples from healthy donors and cancer patients. This TCR derives from a male donor with melanoma. The chain recombines TRBV5-6 with TRBJ1-5; D may be TRBD1 (5 bases). Sequenced sample: formalin-fixed, paraffin-embedded tissue. The chain's CDR3 is CASSRTENGGGQHF. CDR3 coding DNA: TGTGCCAGCAGCCGCACCGAGAATGGGGGAGGCCAGCATTTT.